This T cell receptor (beta chain) was identified during a study of siplizumab effects on memory and regulatory T cells. General observations from the study: Tracing alloreactive clones into unstimulated subsets worked for only a minor fraction of them. Naive T cells seemed more diverse than memory cells; they also seemed major alloresponse contributors. In siplizumab conditions, mappable alloreactive CD4+ clones averaged about 69% Treg-derived, against 25% to 30% in controls. Siplizumab cultures yielded proliferating Tregs whose suppressive function was not confirmed.

The protocol was immunoSEQ multiplex PCR, while the TCRdb copy is restricted to in-frame clones and leaves out a portion. Among over 100,000 clones listed, over 90% were seen once. This CDR3 spans 15 amino acids. Trimming shortened V by 2 bases and J by 7 bases, and 21 bases separated the two germline ends. In germline, CDR1 is GTSNPN, CDR2 SVGIG (reference sequence). A note on this clone: Its specificity is not known.

The specimen sequenced was Tregs sorted from blood. This TCR was sampled from a human donor in good health. This chain joins TRBV30 and TRBJ2-7, with D perhaps TRBD2 (6 bases). DNA for the CDR3: TGTGCCTGGAGTATCTCGGGAGCTTTGGCGGGGGAGCAGTACTTC. This encodes CAWSISGALAGEQYF.